This is a list of T cell receptor beta chains from one sample in a study of identical twins. TCRdb called the 5' RACE reads again in MiXCR, with one record for every CDR3 protein. The table has some 240,000 distinct CDR3 sequences, about 8.5% seen once; the top ten hold roughly 3.1%. These records were also assigned to another study, of yellow fever vaccine responses in identical twins.

The source material was CD8+ T cells sorted from blood. These receptors came from a woman in her late teens or twenties in good health. The CDR3 runs from the conserved cysteine through the conserved F or W. D genes are given only for firm matches. Expanded clones get a size class; other rows say once, few or many, or leave the size out.

d_call j_call v_call clone_size cdr3_aa cdr3_nt
- TRBJ2-3 TRBV7-9 many CASSLPSGNSTDTQYF TGTGCCAGCAGCCTCCCGAGCGGAAATTCCACAGATACGCAGTATTTT
TRBD1 TRBJ2-3 TRBV7-7 - CASSSGGMSTDTQYF TGTGCTAGCAGCTCAGGGGGAATGAGCACAGATACGCAGTATTTT
- TRBJ1-1 TRBV19 once CASSIGGGNTEAFF TGTGCCAGTAGTATAGGGGGCGGGAACACTGAAGCTTTCTTT
TRBD2 TRBJ2-1 TRBV20-1 many CSARELAGVRPINEQFF TGCAGTGCTAGAGAACTAGCGGGAGTCCGCCCCATCAATGAGCAGTTCTTC
- TRBJ1-5 TRBV28 - CASRKAASNQPQHF TGTGCCAGCAGGAAAGCAGCTAGCAATCAGCCCCAGCATTTT
- TRBJ2-7 TRBV4-3 - CASSQDDWAYEQYF TGCGCCAGCAGCCAAGATGACTGGGCCTACGAGCAGTACTTC
TRBD2 TRBJ2-7 TRBV2 - CASSPGGGGYEQYF TGTGCCAGCAGCCCAGGAGGCGGGGGATACGAGCAGTACTTC
TRBD1 TRBJ1-5 TRBV4-1 - CASSLSTGMWDQSQHF TGCGCCAGCAGCCTGTCGACAGGGATGTGGGATCAGTCCCAGCATTTT
- TRBJ2-1 TRBV5-6 - CASSVLYNEQFF TGTGCCAGCAGCGTATTATACAATGAGCAGTTCTTC
- TRBJ2-7 TRBV11-2 many CASRPAATYEQYF TGTGCCAGCAGACCAGCGGCGACCTACGAGCAGTACTTC
TRBD2 TRBJ2-1 TRBV15 many CATSMASGYNEQFF TGTGCCACCAGCATGGCTAGCGGTTACAATGAGCAGTTCTTC
- TRBJ2-3 TRBV5-1 few CASSASVGTDTQYF TGCGCCAGCAGCGCTAGTGTCGGCACAGATACGCAGTATTTT
- TRBJ2-1 TRBV11-2 - CASSSPFDGEQFF TGTGCCAGCAGCTCCCCATTCGATGGTGAGCAGTTCTTC
- TRBJ2-1 TRBV20-1 few CSAPLRSSYNEQFF TGCAGTGCTCCTCTGCGGAGCTCCTACAATGAGCAGTTCTTC
- TRBJ2-7 TRBV20-1 few CSALPGPEPSYEQYF TGCAGTGCCTTGCCGGGACCCGAGCCCTCCTACGAGCAGTACTTC
- TRBJ1-1 TRBV10-1 - CASSESLWNTEAFF TGCGCCAGCAGTGAGTCCTTGTGGAACACTGAAGCTTTCTTT
TRBD1 TRBJ2-3 TRBV2 - CASTTGQGIHTDTQYF TGTGCCAGCACTACAGGACAGGGGATACATACAGATACGCAGTATTTT
TRBD1 TRBJ1-1 TRBV6-2/TRBV6-3 many CASSINLQGKDTEAFF TGTGCCAGCAGCATAAACCTACAGGGGAAGGACACTGAAGCTTTCTTT